Below, one T cell receptor (beta chain) is given with its context. What it recognizes is unknown. The data originate from a study of CD8 T cells in ankylosing spondylitis. V was clipped by 4 bases and J by 6 bases; unmatched bases: 8. Germline loops: CDR1 SGHDT, CDR2 YYEEEE. CDR3 length equals 14 residues. For TCR beta, libraries came from quantitative 5'-RACE with molecular barcodes. TCRdb processed the 5' RACE reads anew with MiXCR; each CDR3 protein has one entry. This table holds 350,000 or so distinct CDR3 sequences, about 15% found once. General study findings and limits: Disease-associated clones were CD8+ and fairly uncommon in peripheral blood. The study identified a TCR beta motif of roughly eight highly homologous variants that appeared characteristic of ankylosing spondylitis blood. Matched synovial fluid from ankylosing spondylitis patients was reported to be enriched for disease-linked clones.

The chain couples TRBV5-6 to TRBJ1-2; the match to TRBD1 covers 8 bases. Sequencing was performed on blood, either unsorted or a sorted T cell fraction (not recorded which). This receptor was identified in a male donor with ankylosing spondylitis or in good health (not recorded which). Here the CDR3 reads CASSKQGASHGYTF. In DNA, the CDR3 is TGTGCCAGCAGCAAGCAGGGGGCTTCTCATGGCTACACCTTC.